One sample yielded the 24 T cell receptor beta chains listed below, sequenced in a study of cytomegalovirus exposure and HLA in healthy donors. Amplification used 60 Vbeta primers and 13 Jbeta primers. Some clones are missing from TCRdb's copy, which holds only in-frame ones; the method was immunoSEQ multiplex PCR. The table has about 120,000 clones, around 76% seen once. Source material: PBMCs. Receptors were obtained from a man in his fifties or sixties in good health and CMV-seropositive.

The chain recombines TRBV7-9 with TRBJ2-1, with TRBD2 matching over 8 bases. V lost 0 bases to trimming and J lost 6 bases; unmatched junction nucleotides: 7. CDR3 length: 16 residues. CDR1 is SEHNR, CDR2 FQNEAQ, per germline (reference sequence). The CDR3 reads CASSLAKAGDGNEQFF. CDR3 DNA: TGTGCCAGCAGCTTAGCGAAAGCGGGAGACGGCAATGAGCAGTTCTTC.

The CDR3 loop reads CASRRRDRVYEQYF. The CDR3 DNA sequence: TGTGCCAGCAGACGGCGGGACAGGGTCTACGAGCAGTACTTC. This chain connects TRBV5-4 to TRBJ2-7; 9 nucleotides line up with TRBD1. Trimming cost V 5 bases and J 3 bases; bases outside gene matches: 6. This CDR3 region has 14 residues. Germline V gene lookup returns CDR1 SGHNT and CDR2 YYREEE (reference sequence).

The rearrangement uses TRBV19 and TRBJ1-5; TRBD1 is a possible D gene (6 bases). The length of the CDR3 is 15 residues. V lost 1 base and J 7 bases, leaving 14 bases between the germline ends. The germline gives CDR1 LNHDA, CDR2 SQIVND (reference sequence). The CDR3 is CASSIVGQGQQPQHF. The CDR3 DNA follows: TGTGCCAGTAGTATAGTAGGTCAGGGGCAGCAGCCCCAGCATTTT.

The genes are TRBV5-4 and TRBJ2-2; 8 nucleotides line up with TRBD1. The CDR3 length is 17 residues. Per germline, CDR1 SGHNT and CDR2 YYREEE (reference sequence). The trim removed 0 bases at V and 2 bases at J, leaving 6 bases unmatched. CDR3 amino acids: CASSLGQGKHNTGELFF. DNA for the CDR3: TGTGCCAGCAGCTTGGGACAGGGGAAACATAACACCGGGGAGCTGTTTTTT.

V and J are TRBV28 and TRBJ2-4; tentatively, D is TRBD2 (7 bases). The CDR3 extends over 15 amino acids. CDR1 and CDR2 from the germline V gene are MDHEN and SYDVKM. V lost 3 bases and J 3 bases, leaving 12 bases between the germline ends. The CDR3 loop is CASSLGGGGKNIQYF. CDR3 nucleotides: TGTGCCAGCAGTTTGGGGGGGGGCGGCAAAAACATTCAGTACTTC.

This chain connects TRBV2 to TRBJ1-5; D remains unclear. Between the trimmed V and J ends, which lost 4 bases and 5 bases, there was a span of 6 bases. The CDR3 consists of 12 residues. The germline CDR1 and CDR2 sequences are SNHLY and FYNNEI. DNA for the CDR3: TGTGCCAGCAGTGGAGTAGATCAGCCCCAGCATTTT. Encoded protein: CASSGVDQPQHF.

The chain joins TRBV7-2 to TRBJ1-1; D not resolved. The CDR3 consists of 14 residues. The germline gives CDR1 SGHTA, CDR2 FQGNSA. V shed 1 base and J shed 4 bases, with 10 bases lying between them. CDR3 sequence (DNA): TGTGCCAGCAGCTTAGAGACGGGATTCACTGAAGCTTTCTTT. Translating it yields CASSLETGFTEAFF.

The J gene is TRBJ1-5, the V gene TRBV18; D perhaps matches TRBD1 (5 bases). V dropped 4 bases and J dropped 9 bases, with 19 bases sitting between them. Germline V gene data show CDR1 as KGHSH and CDR2 as LQKENI. CDR3 size: 15 residues. The CDR3 region is CASSQPGTSEGPQHF. The DNA for the CDR3 is TGTGCCAGCTCACAACCCGGGACTTCAGAAGGGCCCCAGCATTTT.

This rearrangement joins TRBV7-9 to TRBJ2-3; D possibly corresponds to TRBD2 (5 bases). The CDR3 is made up of 15 amino acids. The germline V gene encodes CDR1 SEHNR and CDR2 FQNEAQ (reference sequence). The V and J ends lost 5 bases and 4 bases respectively, with 16 bases between them. For the CDR3, the DNA is TGTGCCAGCAGCCGGACTGCAAATGAGGCAGATACGCAGTATTTT. It yields the protein CASSRTANEADTQYF.

The J gene is TRBJ1-3, the V gene TRBV5-1; TRBD1 agrees at 8 bases. Looked up from germline, CDR1 is SGHRS and CDR2 is YFSETQ. The CDR3 loop spans 14 amino acids. With V trimmed by 0 bases and J by 9 bases, 5 bases remained unmatched. The CDR3 DNA is TGCGCCAGCAGCTTGGGACAGGGGCTGGGCACCATATATTTT. It codes for CASSLGQGLGTIYF.

This clone was seen more than once but under ten times. J is TRBJ1-2 and V is TRBV27; TRBD1 might be the D (5 bases). The CDR3 is made up of 13 amino acids. The germline V and J ends were trimmed by 3 bases and 3 bases, with 8 bases remaining between them. Germline assignment: CDR1 MNHEY and CDR2 SMNVEV (reference sequence). CDR3 nucleotide sequence: TGTGCCAGCAGTTTGTCAGGGTACTATGGCTACACCTTC. Translating gives CASSLSGYYGYTF.

The CDR3 loop is CASSLSYRTGAMNTGELFF. In DNA, the CDR3 is TGCGCCAGCAGCTTGTCGTATCGGACAGGGGCGATGAACACCGGGGAGCTGTTTTTT. The chain uses TRBV5-1 and TRBJ2-2; 9 positions match TRBD1. CDR3 size: 19 residues. CDR1 is SGHRS and CDR2 is YFSETQ in the germline V gene. After removal of 1 base from V and 1 base from J, the junction contained 11 bases not matched to a gene.

The chain recombines TRBV9 with TRBJ1-3; 10 bases agree with TRBD1. CDR1 SGDLS and CDR2 YYNGEE come from the germline V gene. This CDR3 contains 15 residues. V shed 0 bases, J shed 9 bases, and the junction held 6 bases outside the gene matches. The CDR3 protein is CASSVEGQGLRTIYF. CDR3 in DNA: TGTGCCAGCAGCGTAGAGGGACAGGGGTTACGCACCATATATTTT.

DNA of the CDR3: TGCGCCAGCAGCCTAAAACAGGGGACTGGAAACACCATATATTTT. This sequence encodes CASSLKQGTGNTIYF. V and J are TRBV4-1 and TRBJ1-3; 7 bases line up with TRBD1. Germline V gene data show CDR1 as MGHRA and CDR2 as YSYEKL. V was pared by 4 bases and J by 2 bases, with 5 bases of the junction left unmatched. The CDR3 totals 15 residues.

The chain is built from TRBV5-1 and TRBJ1-6; D ambiguous. V shed 1 base and J shed 5 bases, with 10 bases lying between them. The germline gives CDR1 SGHRS, CDR2 YFSETQ. This CDR3 spans 15 amino acids. In DNA form, the CDR3 reads TGCGCCAGCAGCTTGAATCCCAGAAATAATTCACCCCTCCACTTT. It translates to CASSLNPRNNSPLHF.

The count of this clone is one. V is TRBV9 and J is TRBJ2-6; D remains ambiguous. The germline CDR1 and CDR2 sequences are SGDLS and YYNGEE. This CDR3 is 16 amino acids long. V lost 4 bases and J lost 4, with 15 bases in between. CDR3 region: CASSPPFSSGANVLTF. The CDR3 nucleotides are TGTGCCAGCAGCCCCCCCTTTAGTTCAGGGGCCAACGTCCTGACTTTC.

The chain links TRBV5-4 to TRBJ1-5; a possible D gene is TRBD1 (6 bases). The V and J ends lost 5 bases and 4 bases respectively, with 19 bases between them. The CDR3 spans 16 residues. Germline loops: CDR1 SGHNT, CDR2 YYREEE (reference sequence). The CDR3 sequence: CASRVDKQGSNQPQHF. The CDR3 DNA follows: TGTGCCAGCAGAGTAGATAAACAGGGTTCGAATCAGCCCCAGCATTTT.

This clone appeared a few times. The chain recombines TRBV7-8 with TRBJ2-3, with 7 bases fitting TRBD2. The CDR3 runs to 18 residues. Trimming removed 2 bases from V and 2 bases from J; junction bases left unmatched: 13. Germline V CDR1 and CDR2: SGHVS, FQNEAQ. Written as DNA, the CDR3 is TGTGCCAGCAGCTTATTGGCCCAAGCGGGATCCTTCACAGATACGCAGTATTTT. Protein product: CASSLLAQAGSFTDTQYF.

The chain joins TRBV30 to TRBJ2-7, with 8 bases aligning to TRBD1. V gave up 3 bases and J gave up 4 bases; unmatched junction bases: 8. CDR1 is GTSNPN, CDR2 SVGIG, per germline (reference sequence). The CDR3 has 14 residues. CDR3 DNA sequence: TGTGCCTGGAGACGAGACAGGGGCCCTTACGAGCAGTACTTC. This sequence encodes CAWRRDRGPYEQYF.

This clone was detected a few times. CDR3 region: CASSPGYSRNEKLFF. The CDR3 region has the DNA TGTGCCAGCAGCCCGGGGTACAGCCGTAATGAAAAACTGTTTTTT. V is TRBV9 and J is TRBJ1-4, with D uncertain. V was cut by 4 bases and J by 4 bases, with 14 bases left in between. This CDR3 has 15 amino acids. Germline CDR1 reads SGDLS; CDR2 reads YYNGEE.

V gene TRBV5-4 combines with J gene TRBJ2-2; weak D call: TRBD1 (5 bases). Deletions cut 0 bases from V and 6 bases from J, with 12 bases between. The CDR3 is 15 residues long. Germline V gene lookup returns CDR1 SGHNT and CDR2 YYREEE (reference sequence). Here the CDR3 DNA reads TGTGCCAGCAGCTTGGAGGTCAGGGCTGCCGGGGAGCTGTTTTTT. Amino acid sequence: CASSLEVRAAGELFF.

Here the CDR3 DNA reads TGCGCCAGCAGTCGACTAGCGGCCCAAGAGACCCAGTACTTC. It is translated as CASSRLAAQETQYF. The rearrangement joins TRBV10-2 to TRBJ2-5, with TRBD2 identical over 9 bases. V was pared by 5 bases and J by 1 base, with 2 bases of the junction left unmatched. The CDR3 is 14 residues long. Germline loops: CDR1 WSHSY, CDR2 SAAADI.

The gene calls are TRBV28 and TRBJ2-3; D may be TRBD2 (6 bases). The V end lost 0 bases, the J end lost 1 base, and 11 bases lay between the germline ends. The CDR3 sequence is 16 residues long. Germline V CDR1 and CDR2: MDHEN, SYDVKM. CDR3 loop: CASSLWRGGGTDTQYF. The CDR3 DNA sequence: TGTGCCAGCAGTTTATGGAGGGGAGGTGGCACAGATACGCAGTATTTT. The full variable domain, in which reference TRBV28 and TRBJ2-3 provide the parts outside the CDR3, is DVKVTQSSRYLVKRTGEKVFLECVQDMDHENMFWYRQDPGLGLRLIYFSYDVKMKEKGDIPEGYSVSREKKERFSLILESASTNQTSMYLCASSLWRGGGTDTQYFGPGTRLTVL.

The chain carries TRBV5-1 and TRBJ1-2; 10 nucleotides match TRBD1. Losses at the gene ends were 4 bases for V and 2 bases for J; bases not matched to a gene: 2. CDR3 length: 14 residues. Germline V gene lookup returns CDR1 SGHRS and CDR2 YFSETQ. The CDR3 sequence is CASSGTGENYGYTF. The CDR3 DNA is TGCGCCAGCAGCGGGACAGGGGAGAACTATGGCTACACCTTC. Based on the CDR3 plus reference TRBV5-1 and TRBJ1-2, the full variable domain is KAGVTQTPRYLIKTRGQQVTLSCSPISGHRSVSWYQQTPGQGLQFLFEYFSETQRNKGNFPGRFSGRQFSNSRSEMNVSTLELGDSALYLCASSGTGENYGYTFGSGTRLTVV.